Given below is one TCR beta chain in context. Data came from immunoSEQ multiplex PCR; TCRdb stores just in-frame clones and leaves some out. The sample holds 150,000 to 200,000 clones, roughly four fifths seen once. The germline CDR1 and CDR2 sequences are MDHEN and SYDVKM. This CDR3 is built from 12 residues. Trimming took off 3 bases at V and 4 bases at J, with 7 bases between the two ends. The entry originates in a study of blood T cell repertoires in COVID-19. The overall study: Acute and convalescent COVID-19 samples came from the United States, Italy and Spain.

This receptor was obtained from an elderly woman with COVID-19, enrolled during active disease. Specimen: peripheral blood. The chain joins TRBV28 to TRBJ2-7; D not resolved. CDR3 sequence: CASSFQIYEQYF. CDR3 bases: TGTGCCAGCAGTTTCCAGATTTACGAGCAGTACTTC.